Following are 22 T cell receptor beta chains from one sample sequenced in a study of blood T cells in healthy people across ages. For the second PCR, which ran for roughly 6 to 11 cycles, a sample-barcoded 5' primer and a J-beta primer mix were used. TCRdb re-called the 5' RACE reads with MiXCR, one entry per CDR3 protein. The repertoire includes some 1.6 million distinct CDR3 sequences, 30% to 40% of them detected once, and around 11% sits in the top ten. Sequenced: blood. These receptors all come from a woman in her twenties or thirties in good health.

Regarding this clonotype: One end of the junction does not line up with germline, which may come from a read error. The gene calls are TRBV29-1 and TRBJ2-5, with D perhaps matching TRBD1 or TRBD2 (5 bases each). Germline CDR1 is SQVTM and CDR2 is ANQGSEA. This CDR3 region has 15 residues. The CDR3 DNA sequence: TGTAGCGTTGGAAGGGCAGGGCATGGACAAGAGACCCAGTACTTC. This sequence encodes CSVGRAGHGQETQYF.

This rearrangement joins TRBV28 to TRBJ2-1; TRBD1 aligns across 11 bases. J gave up 3 bases and V 6 bases, and 4 bases lay outside the gene matches. Germline V lookup: CDR1 MDHEN, CDR2 SYDVKM. This CDR3 has 15 residues. CDR3 coding DNA: TGTGCCAGCAGCAAGGACAGGGGGCACTACAATGAGCAGTTCTTC. The encoded protein is CASSKDRGHYNEQFF.

The chain employs TRBV5-1 and TRBJ2-4; the match to TRBD1 covers 7 bases. With the DNA end fitting TRBJ2-7 better, the J assignment may be wrong. Per germline, CDR1 SGHRS and CDR2 YFSETQ. The CDR3 runs to 15 residues. The CDR3 loop is CASSLGQTGHYEQYF. The DNA of the CDR3 is TGCGCCAGCAGCTTAGGACAGACAGGGCACTACGAGCAGTACTTC.

The chain couples TRBV5-1 to TRBJ2-3; D is unresolved. Between the trimmed V and J ends, which lost 2 bases and 4 bases, there was a span of 11 bases. The CDR3 is made up of 14 amino acids. The germline CDR1 and CDR2 sequences are SGHRS and YFSETQ. Here the CDR3 reads CASSFLGPADTQYF. In DNA form, the CDR3 reads TGCGCCAGCAGCTTTCTAGGTCCCGCAGATACGCAGTATTTT. The variable domain in full, with the rest retrieved from reference TRBV5-1 and TRBJ2-3, is KAGVTQTPRYLIKTRGQQVTLSCSPISGHRSVSWYQQTPGQGLQFLFEYFSETQRNKGNFPGRFSGRQFSNSRSEMNVSTLELGDSALYLCASSFLGPADTQYFGPGTRLTVL.

V is TRBV7-6 and J is TRBJ1-4, with TRBD1 matching over 7 bases. V shed 1 base, J shed 8 bases, and the junction held 16 bases outside the gene matches. Germline V CDR1 and CDR2: SGHVS, FNYEAQ. The CDR3 contains 18 residues. The DNA for the CDR3 is TGTGCCAGCAGCTTAGGACAGGGACAACCTACGAGAGGGGAAAAACTGTTTTTT. It specifies CASSLGQGQPTRGEKLFF. Filled out from reference TRBV7-6 and TRBJ1-4, the complete variable domain reads GAGVSQSPRYKVTKRGQDVALRCDPISGHVSLYWYRQALGQGPEFLTYFNYEAQQDKSGLPNDRFSAERPEGSISTLTIQRTEQRDSAMYRCASSLGQGQPTRGEKLFFGSGTQLSVL.

The CDR3 here is CASSLAGGGAGYGYTF. The CDR3, as DNA: TGCGCCAGCAGCTTGGCCGGAGGGGGCGCCGGCTATGGCTACACCTTC. The chain combines TRBV5-1 with TRBJ1-2; 7 bases agree with TRBD1. The trim removed 0 bases at V and 4 bases at J, leaving 9 bases unmatched. The V gene's germline CDR1 is SGHRS and CDR2 YFSETQ. The CDR3 is 16 amino acids.

This clonotype was counted only a few times. The V gene is TRBV20-1, the J gene TRBJ1-1, with D maybe TRBD1 (5 bases). The V end lost 2 bases, the J end lost 4 bases, and 17 bases lay between the germline ends. The CDR3 spans 15 residues. Germline CDR1 is DFQATT and CDR2 is SNEGSKA (reference sequence). The CDR3 region has the DNA TGCAGTGCTAGACCCTCCCGTTGGGGGTTCACTGAAGCTTTCTTT. Its protein product is CSARPSRWGFTEAFF.

A few counts support this clonotype. The V call is TRBV7-6, the J call TRBJ2-4, with 11 bases that match TRBD2. Judging by the DNA end, TRBJ2-7 fits better; the J call may be wrong. The germline gives CDR1 SGHVS, CDR2 FNYEAQ. The CDR3 consists of 16 residues. The DNA of the CDR3 is TGTGCCAGCAGCTTAGACCGGGAACTAGCGGGAGTCGAGCAGTACTTC. This encodes CASSLDRELAGVEQYF.

V gene TRBV3-1 combines with J gene TRBJ2-7; perhaps TRBD2 as D (6 bases). The CDR3 extends over 17 amino acids. Looked up from germline, CDR1 is LGHDT and CDR2 is YNNKEL (reference sequence). With 2 bases removed from V and 0 bases from J, the gap between germline ends came to 17 bases. The CDR3 reads CASSQSALAESSYEQYF. Written as DNA, the CDR3 is TGTGCCAGCAGCCAATCCGCGTTAGCGGAGAGCTCCTACGAGCAGTACTTC.

This clonotype was seen more than once but under ten times. The chain employs TRBV12-3 or TRBV12-4 and TRBJ1-6; no clear D gene. This CDR3 has 14 amino acids. The germline V and J ends were trimmed by 0 bases and 7 bases, with 7 bases remaining between them. DNA for the CDR3: TGTGCCAGCAGTTTAGCGGCAGCCAATTCACCCCTCCACTTT. It translates to CASSLAAANSPLHF.

The chain is built from TRBV7-9 and TRBJ2-2; TRBD2 is a possible D gene (5 bases). V was cut by 4 bases and J by 0 bases, with 9 bases left in between. CDR1 and CDR2 (germline): SEHNR, FQNEAQ (reference sequence). The CDR3 has 15 amino acids. The CDR3 DNA follows: TGTGCCAGCAGCTACCGAGGGACGAACACCGGGGAGCTGTTTTTT. It codes for CASSYRGTNTGELFF.

Remarks on this clonotype: As the CDR3 is not closed by the conserved phenylalanine or tryptophan, this likely results from a read error. The chain employs TRBV12-3 or TRBV12-4 and TRBJ2-3, with D tentatively TRBD1 (6 bases). The CDR3 extends over 12 amino acids. The ends were cut back, 3 bases at V and 10 bases at J, with 11 bases in the middle. CDR3 loop: CASSLGANAQYS. The CDR3 DNA reads TGTGCCAGCAGTTTGGGGGCGAATGCGCAGTATTCT.

There are a few counts of this clonotype. The V call is TRBV6-1, the J call TRBJ2-6; D ambiguous. Germline V CDR1 and CDR2: MNHNS, SASEGT. The CDR3 has 17 residues. Trimming left V 4 bases short and J 0 bases short, with 13 bases between. CDR3 in amino acids: CASSASPAYSGANVLTF. CDR3 bases: TGTGCCAGCAGTGCCTCACCGGCCTACTCTGGGGCCAACGTCCTGACTTTC.

This chain connects TRBV27 to TRBJ2-2, with D possibly TRBD2 on 6 matching bases. There are 17 residues in the CDR3. CDR1 is MNHEY, CDR2 SMNVEV, per germline (reference sequence). The V and J ends lost 2 bases and 7 bases respectively, with 20 bases between them. The DNA of the CDR3 is TGTGCCAGCAGTTTAGGGCTAGCGCGGGTCCCATACGGGGAGCTGTTTTTT. Amino acids: CASSLGLARVPYGELFF.

J is TRBJ2-7 and V is TRBV27; a weak D match, TRBD1 (5 bases). Looked up from germline, CDR1 is MNHEY and CDR2 is SMNVEV (reference sequence). This CDR3 spans 15 amino acids. The ends were cut back, 6 bases at V and 4 bases at J, with 19 bases in the middle. The CDR3 loop reads CASSQRMGPVYEQYF. CDR3 DNA sequence: TGTGCCAGCAGCCAAAGGATGGGGCCCGTGTACGAGCAGTACTTC.

Only a few counts were recorded for this clonotype. The gene calls are TRBV4-2 and TRBJ2-3, with 10 bases aligning to TRBD2. Germline assignment: CDR1 LGHNA and CDR2 YNFKEQ. The V gene end was trimmed by 4 bases and the J gene end by 4 bases; junction bases not matched to a gene: 8. The CDR3 is 16 residues long. CDR3 nucleotide sequence: TGTGCCAGCAGCCCCGGGGTAGCGGGAGGATCAGATACGCAGTATTTT. This encodes CASSPGVAGGSDTQYF.

This clonotype turned up a few times. V gene TRBV10-3 combines with J gene TRBJ2-3, with a tentative D call TRBD2 (5 bases). Trimming took off 4 bases at V and 1 base at J, with 18 bases between the two ends. Germline-derived CDR1 and CDR2 are ENHRY and SYGVKD. This CDR3 has 17 residues. The CDR3 reads CAISGTRGSEGTDTQYF. CDR3 coding DNA: TGTGCCATCAGTGGGACCAGAGGGAGCGAGGGCACAGATACGCAGTATTTT.

V is TRBV2 and J is TRBJ2-2; perhaps TRBD2 as D (5 bases). The V gene's germline CDR1 is SNHLY and CDR2 FYNNEI. This CDR3 has 14 residues. V lost 6 bases and J lost 1, with 9 bases in between. CDR3 sequence reads: CASRLEGNTGELFF. CDR3 coding DNA: TGTGCCAGCAGATTAGAGGGGAACACCGGGGAGCTGTTTTTT.

This rearrangement joins TRBV28 to TRBJ2-5, with D possibly matching TRBD1 (8 bases). The J call could be wrong; TRBJ2-7 is a better fit for the DNA end. The CDR3 consists of 14 residues. CDR1 MDHEN and CDR2 SYDVKM come from the germline V gene. CDR3 sequence: CASRKTGGGNEQYF. DNA for the CDR3: TGTGCCAGCAGGAAAACAGGGGGGGGGAACGAGCAGTACTTC.

This clonotype was seen only once. The chain links TRBV20-1 to TRBJ2-7; 8 bases match TRBD2. The germline V gene encodes CDR1 DFQATT and CDR2 SNEGSKA (reference sequence). The CDR3 is 14 residues long. J lost 6 bases, V lost 6 bases, and 13 bases had no gene match. The CDR3 DNA sequence: TGCAGTGCAAGACCGGGGGGGCCCAAAAGCGAGCAGTACTTC. Its protein product is CSARPGGPKSEQYF.

The chain links TRBV20-1 to TRBJ2-5, with D unclear. The ends were cut back, 0 bases at V and 5 bases at J, with 7 bases in the middle. The CDR3 spans 12 residues. Germline CDR1 reads DFQATT; CDR2 reads SNEGSKA (reference sequence). This CDR3 is CSARDNGETQYF. The CDR3 bases are TGCAGTGCTAGAGATAATGGGGAGACCCAGTACTTC.

V gene TRBV20-1 combines with J gene TRBJ2-1, with 9 bases that match TRBD2. The CDR3 is 12 residues long. V shed 7 bases, J shed 7 bases, and the junction held 5 bases outside the gene matches. Germline assignment: CDR1 DFQATT and CDR2 SNEGSKA (reference sequence). The CDR3 coding sequence is TGCAGTGGGCGGGAGGGTGATAATGAGCAGTTCTTC. The encoded protein is CSGREGDNEQFF.